The next 32 T cell receptor beta chains were all read from a single sample in a study of T cell repertoires in cytomegalovirus infection. One entry per CDR3 protein, called by TCRdb with MiXCR from the reads. The sample yields around 100,000 distinct CDR3 sequences, around 9.1% seen once. Antigens for these TCRs are unknown. Sequencing was carried out using PBMCs, sequenced either directly or after in vitro stimulation (not recorded which). All receptors come from a human donor in good health (CMV status not recorded). Some clones in this sample may be carry-over from other donors' samples.

This clonotype showed up just a few times. The CDR3 DNA sequence: TGTGCCAGCAGTCTGATGACTAGCGGGAGCCGACCCTACAATGAGCAGTTCTTC. This gives the protein CASSLMTSGSRPYNEQFF. The gene calls are TRBV12-3 or TRBV12-4 and TRBJ2-1; 12 positions agree with TRBD2. V lost 5 bases, J lost 2 bases, and 10 bases stayed unmatched. The CDR3 is 18 amino acids.

This rearrangement joins TRBV6-1 to TRBJ2-4, with D unresolved. This CDR3 is built from 12 residues. V dropped 5 bases and J dropped 6 bases, with 8 bases sitting between them. Germline lookup yields CDR1 MNHNS and CDR2 SASEGT. CDR3 sequence: CASSSTSNIQYF. CDR3 nucleotides: TGTGCCAGCAGTTCGACATCAAACATTCAGTACTTC.

Points on this clonotype: With a much larger clone just one base away, this may be a read error. The chain uses TRBV6-5 and TRBJ2-3; D remains unclear. Germline-derived CDR1 and CDR2 are MNHEY and SVGAGI. The V and J ends lost 1 base and 2 bases respectively, with 7 bases between them. The CDR3 is made up of 14 amino acids. CDR3 region: CASSYYAATDTQYF. CDR3 DNA sequence: TGTGCCAGCAGTTACTATGCAGCCACAGATACGCAGTATTTT.

This chain connects TRBV27 to TRBJ2-3; D might be TRBD2 (5 bases). Germline CDR1 MNHEY, CDR2 SMNVEV (reference sequence). The CDR3 is 15 residues long. Trimming removed 3 bases from V and 0 bases from J, with 10 bases in between. CDR3 nucleotide sequence: TGTGCCAGCAGTTTTCGCGGGCTAAGCACAGATACGCAGTATTTT. Protein product: CASSFRGLSTDTQYF.

V is TRBV2 and J is TRBJ1-1, with D possibly matching TRBD1 (5 bases). Germline CDR1 SNHLY, CDR2 FYNNEI. CDR3 size: 17 residues. The germline V and J ends were trimmed by 7 bases and 4 bases, with 25 bases remaining between them. This chain's CDR3 is CASTSTGAPSWGTEAFF. The CDR3 DNA sequence: TGTGCCAGCACCTCAACAGGAGCTCCATCTTGGGGCACTGAAGCTTTCTTT.

This clonotype has a handful of counts. V usage is TRBV6-5 and J usage is TRBJ1-1; D is perhaps TRBD1 (5 bases). The CDR3 covers 12 residues. Trimming pared 8 bases from V and 1 base from J, leaving 8 bases between. Germline V lookup: CDR1 MNHEY, CDR2 SVGAGI. The chain's CDR3 is CASGGGNTEAFF. The CDR3 DNA follows: TGTGCCAGCGGTGGGGGGAACACTGAAGCTTTCTTT.

The V gene is TRBV27, the J gene TRBJ2-7, with 7 bases matching TRBD2. The V gene's germline CDR1 is MNHEY and CDR2 SMNVEV (reference sequence). V lost 2 bases, J lost 2 bases, and 6 bases stayed unmatched. CDR3 size: 15 residues. The chain's CDR3 is CASSLVAGAAYEQYV. CDR3 in DNA: TGTGCCAGCAGTTTAGTGGCGGGAGCGGCCTACGAGCAGTACGTC.

This clonotype occurred many times. The chain couples TRBV7-3 to TRBJ1-2; D remains unclear. The CDR3 spans 16 residues. The V and J ends lost 0 bases and 8 bases respectively, with 19 bases between them. Per germline, CDR1 SGHTA and CDR2 FQGTGA. The CDR3 DNA follows: TGTGCCAGCAGCTTAACACCAGGCGCGGGCCGAGGGGGCTACACCTTC. Its translation: CASSLTPGAGRGGYTF. Full variable domain (remainder filled in from reference TRBV7-3 and TRBJ1-2): GAGVSQTPSNKVTEKGKYVELRCDPISGHTALYWYRQSLGQGPEFLIYFQGTGAADDSGLPNDRFFAVRPEGSVSTLKIQRTERGDSAVYLCASSLTPGAGRGGYTFGSGTRLTVV.

This clonotype was found many times. The J gene is TRBJ2-5, the V gene TRBV5-6; the D call may be TRBD1 or TRBD2 (5 bases each). This CDR3 region has 14 residues. Germline-derived CDR1 and CDR2 are SGHDT and YYEEEE. Trimming pared 4 bases from V and 4 bases from J, leaving 14 bases between. This chain's CDR3 is CASSRDGWSETQYF. CDR3 coding DNA: TGTGCCAGCAGCCGGGACGGGTGGTCAGAGACCCAGTACTTC.

The sample holds a few counts of this clonotype. One end of the junction fails to match germline, which may point to a read error. The V gene is TRBV25-1, the J gene TRBJ2-1; D gene uncertain. CDR1 is MGHDK, CDR2 SYGVNS, per germline. The CDR3 has 11 amino acids. CDR3 in DNA: TGTGCCAGCAGTGAGGGTCGAGGCCTCATCTTC. Its protein product is CASSEGRGLIF.

This clonotype was observed many times. The chain uses TRBV7-8 and TRBJ1-5, with 9 bases lining up with TRBD1. Germline trimming cut 5 bases from V and 5 bases from J; bases unmatched to any gene: 7. From germline, CDR1 is SGHVS and CDR2 FQNEAQ. CDR3 size: 15 residues. CDR3 sequence: CASSPLTGGHQPQHF. CDR3 nucleotides: TGTGCCAGCAGCCCCCTGACAGGGGGGCATCAGCCCCAGCATTTT.

The CDR3 bases are TGCAGTGCTAGCTTTGGCAATCAGCCCCAGCATTTT. As protein: CSASFGNQPQHF. V gene TRBV20-1 combines with J gene TRBJ1-5; D gene unclear. CDR1 and CDR2 from the germline V gene are DFQATT and SNEGSKA (reference sequence). The CDR3 covers 12 residues. The V gene lost 3 bases and the J gene lost 2 bases, with 5 bases spanning the gap.

This clonotype was seen ten or more times. The chain employs TRBV11-2 and TRBJ1-1, with D possibly TRBD1 on 5 matching bases. The CDR3 sequence is 16 residues long. Trimming removed 0 bases from V and 13 bases from J, with 24 bases in between. Germline V gene sequence: CDR1 SGHAT, CDR2 FQNNGV. CDR3 amino acids: CASSLDNLGPVSNLFF. The CDR3 region has the DNA TGTGCCAGCAGCTTAGATAACCTGGGGCCAGTCTCGAACCTTTTCTTT.

V usage is TRBV5-1 and J usage is TRBJ2-5; the match to TRBD1 covers 8 bases. V lost 1 base, J lost 4 bases, and 9 bases stayed unmatched. Germline V gives CDR1 SGHRS, CDR2 YFSETQ. The CDR3 loop spans 16 amino acids. CDR3 nucleotide sequence: TGCGCCAGCAGCTTGAGTCCACAGGGGGGAGGAGAGACCCAGTACTTC. Amino acid sequence: CASSLSPQGGGETQYF.

This clonotype was recorded many times. The chain combines TRBV12-3 or TRBV12-4 with TRBJ1-1, with 8 bases aligning to TRBD1. J was trimmed by 5 bases and V by 2 bases; bases with no gene match: 4. The length of the CDR3 is 14 residues. The CDR3 region has the DNA TGTGCCAGCAGTTTAACAGGGGGACGTACTGAAGCTTTCTTT. This sequence encodes CASSLTGGRTEAFF.

The chain combines TRBV11-3 with TRBJ2-5; maybe TRBD1 (6 bases). Germline V gene sequence: CDR1 SGHNT, CDR2 YENEEA. V lost 3 bases and J lost 0, with 11 bases in between. The CDR3 is made up of 15 amino acids. The CDR3 nucleotides are TGTGCCAGCAGCTTCTCGGGGACACACCAAGAGACCCAGTACTTC. This encodes CASSFSGTHQETQYF.

This clonotype was counted many times. The chain links TRBV4-2 to TRBJ2-2; possibly TRBD1 for D (5 bases). The ends were cut back, 0 bases at V and 3 bases at J, with 8 bases in the middle. The germline V gene encodes CDR1 LGHNA and CDR2 YNFKEQ. The CDR3 covers 15 residues. CDR3 residues: CASSQEGRDTGELFF. In DNA, the CDR3 is TGTGCCAGCAGCCAAGAAGGCAGGGACACCGGGGAGCTGTTTTTT.

The gene calls are TRBV28 and TRBJ2-7; TRBD2 matches at 9 bases. CDR1 and CDR2 (germline): MDHEN, SYDVKM. The CDR3 runs 14 residues. Trimming at V came to 5 bases and at J to 3 bases, leaving 5 bases not matched to a gene. CDR3 sequence: CASSLAGQDYEQYF. Here the CDR3 DNA reads TGTGCCAGCAGTCTAGCGGGACAAGACTACGAGCAGTACTTC.

This chain joins TRBV6-1 and TRBJ1-2; D is undetermined. V was clipped by 7 bases and J by 2 bases, with 11 bases between them. The germline CDR1 and CDR2 sequences are MNHNS and SASEGT. This CDR3 is 13 amino acids long. CDR3 in amino acids: CASTNGLNYGYTF. CDR3 nucleotides: TGTGCCAGCACCAACGGGCTAAACTATGGCTACACCTTC.

This clonotype was found a few times. The J gene is TRBJ2-1, the V gene TRBV5-4, with 14 bases matching TRBD2. Germline CDR1 reads SGHNT; CDR2 reads YYREEE (reference sequence). CDR3 length equals 17 residues. The V and J ends lost 0 bases and 10 bases, in that order; junction bases with no gene match: 9. The CDR3: CASSLGGTSGRTWEQFF. Written as DNA, the CDR3 is TGTGCCAGCAGCTTGGGGGGGACTAGCGGGAGAACTTGGGAGCAGTTCTTC.

This clonotype was detected a few times. The chain employs TRBV6-2 or TRBV6-3 and TRBJ2-7; D uncertain. Per the germline V gene, CDR1 is MNHEY and CDR2 is SVGEGT. Trimming took 2 bases from V and 3 from J, leaving 5 bases between them. The CDR3 totals 12 residues. The CDR3 DNA follows: TGTGCCAGCAGTTACGCCGGCTACGAGCAGTACGTC. Amino acids: CASSYAGYEQYV.

As concerns this clonotype: This sequence may be a read error, since a much larger clone differs from it by one base. This sequence joins TRBV6-8 and TRBJ2-5, with D maybe TRBD1 (6 bases). Germline CDR1 reads MNHGY; CDR2 reads SAAAGT. The CDR3 runs to 14 residues. CDR3 loop: CAGSRDRRKETQYF. CDR3 in DNA: TGTGCCGGCAGTCGAGACAGGAGGAAAGAGACCCAGTACTTC.

This clonotype was found a few times. The J gene is TRBJ2-1, the V gene TRBV5-1; 10 bases align to TRBD2. The CDR3 has 15 residues. Germline V gene data show CDR1 as SGHRS and CDR2 as YFSETQ. Trimming at V came to 2 bases and at J to 8 bases, leaving 7 bases not matched to a gene. CDR3 region: CASSLSLAGADEQFF. In DNA, the CDR3 is TGCGCCAGCAGCTTATCTCTAGCGGGAGCCGATGAGCAGTTCTTC.

The chain couples TRBV7-2 to TRBJ2-4, with unresolved D. The CDR3 extends over 14 amino acids. Trimming left V 1 base short and J 6 bases short, with 10 bases between. CDR1 and CDR2 (germline): SGHTA, FQGNSA. In DNA form, the CDR3 reads TGTGCCAGCAGCTTAGATGGCGGTGCAAACATTCAGTACTTC. This sequence encodes CASSLDGGANIQYF. Complete variable domain (other parts from reference TRBV7-2 and TRBJ2-4): GAGVSQSPSNKVTEKGKDVELRCDPISGHTALYWYRQSLGQGLEFLIYFQGNSAPDKSGLPSDRFSAERTGGSVSTLTIQRTQQEDSAVYLCASSLDGGANIQYFGAGTRLSVL.

This clonotype came up many times. The V and J genes are TRBV12-3 or TRBV12-4 and TRBJ1-5; D is uncertain. The CDR3 spans 15 residues. Trimming removed 7 bases at V and 1 base at J, with 14 bases between. CDR3: CASTLDATSNQPQHF. The CDR3 nucleotides read TGTGCCAGCACCCTTGACGCAACAAGCAATCAGCCCCAGCATTTT.

This clonotype was recorded a few times. The V and J genes are TRBV5-8 and TRBJ2-3, with D possibly TRBD2 on 6 matching bases. Trimming stripped 3 bases from V and 7 bases from J, with 12 bases between. This CDR3 has 13 amino acids. Germline loops: CDR1 SGHTS, CDR2 YDEGEE. The CDR3 region is CASSWGDSYTQYF. The CDR3 nucleotides are TGTGCCAGCAGCTGGGGGGACTCGTATACGCAGTATTTT.

This clonotype was recorded at least ten times. The chain links TRBV15 to TRBJ1-1; D is undetermined. CDR1 and CDR2 (germline): LNHNV, YYDKDF (reference sequence). V lost 0 bases and J lost 2, with 10 bases in between. This CDR3 region has 15 residues. The CDR3 region has the DNA TGTGCCACCAGCAGAGATCGTTCCTCAAACACTGAAGCTTTCTTT. Translating gives CATSRDRSSNTEAFF.

V usage is TRBV7-2 and J usage is TRBJ1-2; D is perhaps TRBD1 (6 bases). The CDR3 spans 15 residues. Germline lookup yields CDR1 SGHTA and CDR2 FQGNSA. V was cut by 4 bases and J by 6 bases, with 18 bases left in between. The CDR3 sequence is CASSSPRGASHGYTF. CDR3 bases: TGTGCCAGCAGCTCACCGAGGGGGGCGTCGCATGGCTACACCTTC.

The chain carries TRBV7-9 and TRBJ1-6; D remains ambiguous. This CDR3 contains 12 residues. Trimming removed 8 bases from V and 9 bases from J, with 11 bases in between. From germline, CDR1 is SEHNR and CDR2 FQNEAQ (reference sequence). The CDR3 loop is CASAIQGSPLHF. The CDR3, as DNA: TGTGCCAGCGCGATCCAAGGTTCACCCCTCCACTTT. The full variable domain, its missing parts supplied by reference TRBV7-9 and TRBJ1-6, is DTGVSQNPRHKITKRGQNVTFRCDPISEHNRLYWYRQTLGQGPEFLTYFQNEAQLEKSRLLSDRFSAERPKGSFSTLEIQRTEQGDSAMYLCASAIQGSPLHFGNGTRLTVT.

This clonotype appeared many times. The chain uses TRBV5-3 and TRBJ2-1, with D perhaps matching TRBD2 (6 bases). TRBV5-3 carries the ORF label, with uncertain function. The CDR3 runs to 14 residues. Deletions cut 10 bases from V and 4 bases from J, with 18 bases between. The CDR3 loop is CAGSTGTAYNEQFF. In DNA form, the CDR3 reads TGTGCCGGGTCAACCGGGACTGCATACAATGAGCAGTTCTTC.

This clonotype came up many times. CDR3 region: CASSLWTGGRPGELFF. The DNA for the CDR3 is TGTGCCAGCAGCCTCTGGACGGGAGGACGGCCCGGGGAGCTGTTTTTT. The J gene is TRBJ2-2, the V gene TRBV7-9, with 7 nucleotides matching TRBD2. Looked up from germline, CDR1 is SEHNR and CDR2 is FQNEAQ (reference sequence). The CDR3 covers 16 residues. V trimming: 5 bases; J trimming: 6 bases; junction bases outside the gene matches: 12. The whole variable domain, remainder taken from reference TRBV7-9 and TRBJ2-2, is DTGVSQNPRHKITKRGQNVTFRCDPISEHNRLYWYRQTLGQGPEFLTYFQNEAQLEKSRLLSDRFSAERPKGSFSTLEIQRTEQGDSAMYLCASSLWTGGRPGELFFGEGSRLTVL.

V gene TRBV7-4 combines with J gene TRBJ2-7; D is uncertain. V was clipped by 4 bases and J by 1 base, with 14 bases between them. The CDR3 sequence is 15 residues long. Germline CDR1 SGHVT, CDR2 SQSDAQ. CDR3 region: CASSSGPLLSYEQYF. CDR3 bases: TGTGCCAGCAGCTCCGGGCCCCTTCTTTCCTACGAGCAGTACTTC.